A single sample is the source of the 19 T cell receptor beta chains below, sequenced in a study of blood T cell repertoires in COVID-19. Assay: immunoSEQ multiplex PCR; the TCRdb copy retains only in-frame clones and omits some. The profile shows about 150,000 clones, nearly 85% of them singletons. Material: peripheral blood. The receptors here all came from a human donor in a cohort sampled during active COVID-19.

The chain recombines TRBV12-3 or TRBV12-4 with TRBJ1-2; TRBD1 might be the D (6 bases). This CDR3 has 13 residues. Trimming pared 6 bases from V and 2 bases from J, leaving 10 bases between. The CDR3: CASSSGTNYGYTF. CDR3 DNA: TGTGCCAGCAGCTCCGGGACAAACTATGGCTACACCTTC.

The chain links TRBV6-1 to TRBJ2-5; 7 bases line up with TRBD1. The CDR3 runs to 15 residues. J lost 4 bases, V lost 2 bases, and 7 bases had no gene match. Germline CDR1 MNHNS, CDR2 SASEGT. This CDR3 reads CASSEIRDRRETQYF. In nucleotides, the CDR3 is TGTGCCAGCAGTGAAATCCGGGACAGACGAGAGACCCAGTACTTC.

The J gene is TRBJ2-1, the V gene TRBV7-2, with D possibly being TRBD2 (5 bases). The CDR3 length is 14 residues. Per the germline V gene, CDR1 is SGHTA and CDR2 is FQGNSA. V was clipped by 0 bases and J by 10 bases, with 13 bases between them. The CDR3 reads CASSLAGLAEEQFF. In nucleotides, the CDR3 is TGTGCCAGCAGCTTAGCAGGGCTAGCTGAAGAGCAGTTCTTC.

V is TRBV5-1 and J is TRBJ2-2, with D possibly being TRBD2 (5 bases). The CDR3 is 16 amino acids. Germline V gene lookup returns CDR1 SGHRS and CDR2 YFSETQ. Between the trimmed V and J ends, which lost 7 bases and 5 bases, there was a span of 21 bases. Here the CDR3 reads CASSIEGDPSTGELFF. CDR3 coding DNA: TGCGCCAGCTCTATCGAGGGAGACCCCTCGACCGGGGAGCTGTTTTTT.

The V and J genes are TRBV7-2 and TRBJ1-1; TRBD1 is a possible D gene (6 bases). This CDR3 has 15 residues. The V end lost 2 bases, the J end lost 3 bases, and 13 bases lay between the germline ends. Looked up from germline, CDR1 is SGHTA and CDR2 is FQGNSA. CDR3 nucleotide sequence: TGTGCCAGCAGCTTATCCGGACAGAGCTACACTGAAGCTTTCTTT. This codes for CASSLSGQSYTEAFF.

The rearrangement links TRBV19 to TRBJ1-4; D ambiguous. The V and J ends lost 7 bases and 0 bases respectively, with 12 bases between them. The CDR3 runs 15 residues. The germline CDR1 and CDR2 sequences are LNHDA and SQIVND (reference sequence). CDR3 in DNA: TGTGCCAGTAATTCCTACGGGGCAACTAATGAAAAACTGTTTTTT. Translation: CASNSYGATNEKLFF.

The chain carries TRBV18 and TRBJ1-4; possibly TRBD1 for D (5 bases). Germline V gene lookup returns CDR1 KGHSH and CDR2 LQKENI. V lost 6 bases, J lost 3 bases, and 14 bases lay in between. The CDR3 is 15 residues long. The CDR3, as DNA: TGTGCCAGCTCGCCGCAGGGTACGGCTAATGAAAAACTGTTTTTT. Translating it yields CASSPQGTANEKLFF.

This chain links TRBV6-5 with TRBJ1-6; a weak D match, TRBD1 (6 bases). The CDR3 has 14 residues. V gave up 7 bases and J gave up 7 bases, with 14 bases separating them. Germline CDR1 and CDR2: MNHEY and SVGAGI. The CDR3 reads CASKQTGFNSPLHF. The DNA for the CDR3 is TGTGCCAGCAAACAAACAGGGTTCAATTCACCCCTCCACTTT.

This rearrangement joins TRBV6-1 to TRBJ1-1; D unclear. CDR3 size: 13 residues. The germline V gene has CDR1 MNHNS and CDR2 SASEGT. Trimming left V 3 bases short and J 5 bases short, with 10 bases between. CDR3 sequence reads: CASSDIRGTEAFF. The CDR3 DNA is TGTGCCAGCAGTGATATCCGGGGAACTGAAGCTTTCTTT.

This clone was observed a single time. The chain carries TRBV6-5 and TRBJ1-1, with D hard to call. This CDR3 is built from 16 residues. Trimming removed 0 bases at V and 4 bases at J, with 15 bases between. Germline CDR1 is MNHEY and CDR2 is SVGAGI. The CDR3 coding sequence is TGTGCCAGCAGTTACTCGATAGGAGATTGGGTCACTGAAGCTTTCTTT. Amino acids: CASSYSIGDWVTEAFF.

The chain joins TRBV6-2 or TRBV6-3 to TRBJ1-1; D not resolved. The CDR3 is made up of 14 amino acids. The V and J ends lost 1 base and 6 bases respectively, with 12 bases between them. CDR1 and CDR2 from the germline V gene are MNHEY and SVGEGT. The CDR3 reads CASSYWSQSPEAFF. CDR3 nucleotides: TGTGCCAGCAGTTACTGGTCACAGAGTCCTGAAGCTTTCTTT.

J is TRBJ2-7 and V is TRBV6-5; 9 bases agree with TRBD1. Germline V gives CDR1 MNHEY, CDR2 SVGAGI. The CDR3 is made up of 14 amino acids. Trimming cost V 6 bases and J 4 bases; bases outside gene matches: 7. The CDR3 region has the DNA TGTGCCAGCAGGACCGGACAGGGGCGATACGAGCAGTACTTC. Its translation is CASRTGQGRYEQYF.

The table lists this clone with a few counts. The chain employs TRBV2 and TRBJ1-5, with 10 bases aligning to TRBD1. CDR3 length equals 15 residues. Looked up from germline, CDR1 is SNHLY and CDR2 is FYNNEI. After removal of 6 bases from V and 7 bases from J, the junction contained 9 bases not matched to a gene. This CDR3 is CASSARQGAWQPQHF. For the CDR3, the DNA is TGTGCCAGCAGCGCAAGACAGGGGGCCTGGCAGCCCCAGCATTTT.

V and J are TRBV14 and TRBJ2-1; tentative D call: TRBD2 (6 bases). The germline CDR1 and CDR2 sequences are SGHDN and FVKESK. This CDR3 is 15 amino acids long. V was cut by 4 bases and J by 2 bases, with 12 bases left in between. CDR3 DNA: TGTGCCAGCAGCCTACATGCGGGGACCTACAATGAGCAGTTCTTC. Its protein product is CASSLHAGTYNEQFF.

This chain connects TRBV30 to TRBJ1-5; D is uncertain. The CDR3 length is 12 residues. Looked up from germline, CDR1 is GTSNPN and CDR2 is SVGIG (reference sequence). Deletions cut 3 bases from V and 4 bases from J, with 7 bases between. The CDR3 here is CAWSRYNQPQHF. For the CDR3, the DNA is TGTGCCTGGAGCAGATATAATCAGCCCCAGCATTTT.

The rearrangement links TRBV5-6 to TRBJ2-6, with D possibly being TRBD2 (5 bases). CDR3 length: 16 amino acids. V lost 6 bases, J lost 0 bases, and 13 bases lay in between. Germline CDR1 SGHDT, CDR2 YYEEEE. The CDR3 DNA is TGTGCCAGCACCACGGGATGGGCCTCTGGGGCCAACGTCCTGACTTTC. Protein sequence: CASTTGWASGANVLTF.

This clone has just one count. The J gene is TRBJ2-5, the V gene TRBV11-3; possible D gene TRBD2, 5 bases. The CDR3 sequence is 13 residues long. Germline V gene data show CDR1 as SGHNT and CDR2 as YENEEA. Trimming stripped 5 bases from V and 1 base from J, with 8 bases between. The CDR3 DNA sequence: TGTGCCAGCAGCCACCGGGGCCAAGAGACCCAGTACTTC. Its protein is CASSHRGQETQYF.

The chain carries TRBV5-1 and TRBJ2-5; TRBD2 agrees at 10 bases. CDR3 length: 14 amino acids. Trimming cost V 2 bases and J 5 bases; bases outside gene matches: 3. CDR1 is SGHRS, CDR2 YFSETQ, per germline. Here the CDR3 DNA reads TGCGCCAGCAGCTTAACTAGCGGGGTCGAGACCCAGTACTTC. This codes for CASSLTSGVETQYF.

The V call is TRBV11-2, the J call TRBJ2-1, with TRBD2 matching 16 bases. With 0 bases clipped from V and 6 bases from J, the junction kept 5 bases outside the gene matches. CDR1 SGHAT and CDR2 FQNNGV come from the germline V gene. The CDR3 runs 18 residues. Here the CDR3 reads CASSLEGTSGRARNEQFF. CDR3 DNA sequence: TGTGCCAGCAGCTTAGAAGGGACTAGCGGGAGGGCCCGCAATGAGCAGTTCTTC. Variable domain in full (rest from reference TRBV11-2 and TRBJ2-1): EAGVAQSPRYKIIEKRQSVAFWCNPISGHATLYWYQQILGQGPKLLIQFQNNGVVDDSQLPKDRFSAERLKGVDSTLKIQPAKLEDSAVYLCASSLEGTSGRARNEQFFGPGTRLTVL.